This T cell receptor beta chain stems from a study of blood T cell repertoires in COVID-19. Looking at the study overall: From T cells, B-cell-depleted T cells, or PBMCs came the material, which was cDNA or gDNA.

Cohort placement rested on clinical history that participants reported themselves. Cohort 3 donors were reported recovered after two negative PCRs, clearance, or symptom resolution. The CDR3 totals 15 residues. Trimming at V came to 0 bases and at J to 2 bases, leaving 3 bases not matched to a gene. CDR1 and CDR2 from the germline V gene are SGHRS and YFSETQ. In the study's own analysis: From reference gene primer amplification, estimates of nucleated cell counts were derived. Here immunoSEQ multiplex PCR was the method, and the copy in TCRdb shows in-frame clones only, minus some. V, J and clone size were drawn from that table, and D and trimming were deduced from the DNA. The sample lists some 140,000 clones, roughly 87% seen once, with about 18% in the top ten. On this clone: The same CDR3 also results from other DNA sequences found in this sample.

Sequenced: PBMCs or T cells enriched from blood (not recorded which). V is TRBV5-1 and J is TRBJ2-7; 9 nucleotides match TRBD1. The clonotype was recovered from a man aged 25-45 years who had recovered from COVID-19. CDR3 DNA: TGCGCCAGCAGCTTGGCCGGGACAGGGACCTACGAGCAGTACTTC. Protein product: CASSLAGTGTYEQYF. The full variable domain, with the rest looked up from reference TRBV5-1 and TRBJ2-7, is KAGVTQTPRYLIKTRGQQVTLSCSPISGHRSVSWYQQTPGQGLQFLFEYFSETQRNKGNFPGRFSGRQFSNSRSEMNVSTLELGDSALYLCASSLAGTGTYEQYFGPGTRLTVT.